This is a list of T cell receptor beta chains from one sample in a study of neurological immune-mediated disorders. A single record per CDR3 protein comes from TCRdb applying MiXCR to the 5' RACE reads. In the table there are approximately 77,000 distinct CDR3 sequences, about 9.4% of which are singletons. Sequencing was carried out using PBMCs. These receptors were collected from a man aged 45-60 years in good health. Both conserved end residues are part of each CDR3. Each record gives: J gene, V gene, clone size, D gene, CDR3 protein. The D gene is left open where the match is weak. Size is stated as once, few, many or a size class.

j_call: TRBJ1-1; v_call: TRBV20-1; clone_size: many; d_call: NA; cdr3_aa: CSASLQAGSEAFF
j_call: TRBJ2-1; v_call: TRBV18; clone_size: many; d_call: TRBD2; cdr3_aa: CASSPREGASGSYNEQFF
j_call: TRBJ2-1; v_call: TRBV28; clone_size: many; d_call: TRBD1; cdr3_aa: CASRIGQGFYEQFF
j_call: TRBJ1-4; v_call: TRBV11-2; clone_size: few; d_call: NA; cdr3_aa: CASSLLGSSNEKLFF
j_call: TRBJ1-1; v_call: TRBV6-5; clone_size: many; d_call: NA; cdr3_aa: CASSYGGSEAFF
j_call: TRBJ1-1; v_call: TRBV28; clone_size: many; d_call: TRBD1; cdr3_aa: CASSFRRTGGGGPEAFF
j_call: TRBJ2-7; v_call: TRBV29-1; clone_size: many; d_call: NA; cdr3_aa: CSVRWESYEQYF
j_call: TRBJ2-1; v_call: TRBV12-3/TRBV12-4; clone_size: many; d_call: NA; cdr3_aa: CASTLGGRLPYNEQFF
j_call: TRBJ2-3; v_call: TRBV20-1; clone_size: many; d_call: NA; cdr3_aa: CSAYERDTDTQYF
j_call: TRBJ2-1; v_call: TRBV7-9; clone_size: many; d_call: NA; cdr3_aa: CASSLFGGSRGQFF